The present TCR beta chain was sequenced within a study of T cells in Graves' hyperthyroidism and ophthalmopathy. Trimming pared 5 bases from V and 4 bases from J, leaving 12 bases between. The CDR3 is 13 amino acids. Looked up from germline, CDR1 is SGDLS and CDR2 is YYNGEE. TCR beta CDR3 regions were amplified from RNA transcripts. First-round RT-PCR with HTBI primers amplified the TCR CDR3 region. TCRdb processed the multiplex PCR reads anew with MiXCR; each CDR3 protein has one entry. The sample contains 500,000 to 650,000 distinct CDR3 sequences, 14% of which appear only once. The sequencing sample was made of blood. This chain links TRBV9 with TRBJ1-2; D unclear. The origin of this receptor is a woman between 40 and 50 years old with Graves' hyperthyroidism. CDR3 nucleotides: TGTGCCAGCAGTCCGCCACTTAGCTATGGCTACACCTTC. Translated, it gives CASSPPLSYGYTF.